Listed here are 10 T cell receptor beta chains from one sample, sequenced in a study of blood T cell repertoires in COVID-19. Some clones are missing from TCRdb's copy, which holds only in-frame ones; the method was immunoSEQ multiplex PCR. Of 150,000 to 200,000 clones in the sample, around 93% were seen once. Sequencing was done on a sample of peripheral blood. The source of these receptors is a woman aged 45-60 years with acute or convalescent COVID-19.

The rearrangement joins TRBV9 to TRBJ2-5, with TRBD2 matching over 11 bases. V was clipped by 6 bases and J by 5 bases; unmatched bases: 12. This CDR3 has 16 amino acids. Germline lookup yields CDR1 SGDLS and CDR2 YYNGEE. CDR3: CASTPAETSGVETQYF. For the CDR3, the DNA is TGTGCCAGCACCCCAGCCGAGACTAGCGGGGTTGAGACCCAGTACTTC.

This chain connects TRBV28 to TRBJ1-1; no clear D. Trimming removed 3 bases at V and 5 bases at J, with 7 bases between. Germline CDR1 reads MDHEN; CDR2 reads SYDVKM. CDR3 length equals 12 residues. Here the CDR3 DNA reads TGTGCCAGCAGTTTGTTCGAGACTGAAGCTTTCTTT. Translation gives CASSLFETEAFF.

The genes are TRBV9 and TRBJ1-3, with a tentative D call TRBD1 (5 bases). Deletions cut 4 bases from V and 4 bases from J, with 9 bases between. The CDR3 spans 13 residues. Germline values: CDR1 SGDLS, CDR2 YYNGEE. CDR3 DNA: TGTGCCAGCAGCCCTGACAGCGGAAACACCATATATTTT. Protein product: CASSPDSGNTIYF.

The chain employs TRBV6-5 and TRBJ1-5, with D uncertain. CDR1 MNHEY and CDR2 SVGAGI come from the germline V gene. The germline V and J ends were trimmed by 6 bases and 2 bases, with 14 bases remaining between them. This CDR3 contains 15 residues. The CDR3 region is CASSPEVQGNQPQHF. The CDR3 nucleotides are TGTGCCAGCAGCCCCGAGGTCCAAGGCAATCAGCCCCAGCATTTT.

This chain links TRBV4-1 with TRBJ1-5; no clear D gene. V lost 4 bases to trimming and J lost 0 bases, with 10 bases between them. The CDR3 totals 15 residues. CDR1 and CDR2 from the germline V gene are MGHRA and YSYEKL. The CDR3: CASSPGLSSNQPQHF. DNA for the CDR3: TGCGCCAGCAGCCCCGGACTGAGTAGCAATCAGCCCCAGCATTTT.

This clone has only one observation. This chain uses TRBV25-1 with TRBJ1-6; 7 nucleotides match TRBD1. Germline V CDR1 and CDR2: MGHDK, SYGVNS. The CDR3 has 15 residues. With 2 bases clipped from V and 5 bases from J, the junction kept 3 bases outside the gene matches. The DNA of the CDR3 is TGTGCCAGCAGTGAAGTGGGGACAGATAATTCACCCCTCCACTTT. Amino acid sequence: CASSEVGTDNSPLHF.

The chain combines TRBV24-1 with TRBJ2-2; 9 bases are shared with TRBD1. Trimming cost V 4 bases and J 2 bases; bases outside gene matches: 4. The CDR3 sequence is 16 residues long. The germline CDR1 and CDR2 sequences are KGHDR and SFDVKD. CDR3 sequence reads: CATSDATGGNTGELFF. CDR3 DNA: TGTGCCACCAGTGACGCGACAGGGGGAAACACCGGGGAGCTGTTTTTT.

The rearrangement joins TRBV6-5 to TRBJ2-1, with 14 bases that match TRBD2. From germline, CDR1 is MNHEY and CDR2 SVGAGI. V lost 5 bases, J lost 16 bases, and 7 bases stayed unmatched. CDR3 length: 13 residues. The CDR3 spells CASSKGLAGVEFF. The DNA for the CDR3 is TGTGCCAGCAGTAAGGGACTAGCGGGAGTAGAATTCTTC.

J is TRBJ1-2 and V is TRBV4-3, with D possibly matching TRBD1 (5 bases). The CDR3 runs 13 residues. V lost 1 base to trimming and J lost 4 bases, with 7 bases between them. Germline V gene data show CDR1 as LGHNA and CDR2 as YSLEER. The CDR3 is CASSQAGSYGYTF. The CDR3 DNA follows: TGCGCCAGCAGCCAAGCAGGGTCCTATGGCTACACCTTC.

The chain links TRBV6-1 to TRBJ1-4; D is ambiguous. Germline V gives CDR1 MNHNS, CDR2 SASEGT. V was trimmed by 1 base and J by 7 bases, leaving 16 bases between them. The CDR3 sequence is 16 residues long. The CDR3 DNA sequence: TGTGCCAGCAGTGAAGACACAGTGCCCTTGGGTGAAAAACTGTTTTTT. Translation gives CASSEDTVPLGEKLFF.